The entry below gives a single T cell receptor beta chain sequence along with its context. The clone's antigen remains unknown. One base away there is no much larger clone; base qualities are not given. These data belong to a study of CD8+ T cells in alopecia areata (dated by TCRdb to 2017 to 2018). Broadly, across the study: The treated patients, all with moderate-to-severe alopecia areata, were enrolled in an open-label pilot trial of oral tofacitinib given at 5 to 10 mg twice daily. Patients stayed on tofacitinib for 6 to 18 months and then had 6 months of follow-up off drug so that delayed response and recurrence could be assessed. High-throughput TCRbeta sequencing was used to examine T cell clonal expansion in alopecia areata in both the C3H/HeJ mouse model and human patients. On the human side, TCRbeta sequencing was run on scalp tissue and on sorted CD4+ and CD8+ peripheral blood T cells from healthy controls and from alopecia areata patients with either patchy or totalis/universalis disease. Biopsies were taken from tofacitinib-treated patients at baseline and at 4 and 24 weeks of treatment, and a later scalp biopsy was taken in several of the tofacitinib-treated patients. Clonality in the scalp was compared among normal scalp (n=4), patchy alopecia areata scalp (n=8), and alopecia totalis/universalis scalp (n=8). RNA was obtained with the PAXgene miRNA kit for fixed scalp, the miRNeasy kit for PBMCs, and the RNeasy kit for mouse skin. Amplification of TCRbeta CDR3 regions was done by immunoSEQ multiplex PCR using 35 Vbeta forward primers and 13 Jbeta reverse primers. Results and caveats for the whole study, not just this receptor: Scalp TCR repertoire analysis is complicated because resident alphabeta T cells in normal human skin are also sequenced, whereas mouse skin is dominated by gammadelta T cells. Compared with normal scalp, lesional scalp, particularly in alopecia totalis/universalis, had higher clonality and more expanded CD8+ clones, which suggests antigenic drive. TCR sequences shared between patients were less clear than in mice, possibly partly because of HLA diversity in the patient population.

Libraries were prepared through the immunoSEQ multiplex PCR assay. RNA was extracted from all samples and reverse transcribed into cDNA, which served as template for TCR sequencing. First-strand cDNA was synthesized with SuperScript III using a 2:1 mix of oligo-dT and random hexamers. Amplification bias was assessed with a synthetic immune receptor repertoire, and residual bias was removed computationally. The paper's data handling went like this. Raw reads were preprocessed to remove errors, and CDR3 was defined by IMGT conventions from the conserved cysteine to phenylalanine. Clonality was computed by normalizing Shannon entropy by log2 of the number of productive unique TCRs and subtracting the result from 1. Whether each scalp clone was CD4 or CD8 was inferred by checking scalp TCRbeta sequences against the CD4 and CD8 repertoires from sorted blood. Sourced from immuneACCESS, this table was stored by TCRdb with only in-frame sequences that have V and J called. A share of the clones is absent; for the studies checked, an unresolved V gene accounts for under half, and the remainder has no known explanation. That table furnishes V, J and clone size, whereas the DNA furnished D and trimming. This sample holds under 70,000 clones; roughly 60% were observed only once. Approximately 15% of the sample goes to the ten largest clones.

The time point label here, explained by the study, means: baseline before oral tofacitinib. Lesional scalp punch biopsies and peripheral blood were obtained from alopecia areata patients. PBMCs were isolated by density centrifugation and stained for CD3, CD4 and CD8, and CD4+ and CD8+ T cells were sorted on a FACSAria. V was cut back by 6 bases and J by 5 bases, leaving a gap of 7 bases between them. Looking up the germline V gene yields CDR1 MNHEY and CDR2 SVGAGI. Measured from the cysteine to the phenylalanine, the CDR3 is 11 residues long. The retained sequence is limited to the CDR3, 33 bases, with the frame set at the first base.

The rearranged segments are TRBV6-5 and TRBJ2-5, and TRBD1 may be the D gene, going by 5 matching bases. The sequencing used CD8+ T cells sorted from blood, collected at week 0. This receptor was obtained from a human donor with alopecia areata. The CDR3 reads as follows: CASSAGETQYF. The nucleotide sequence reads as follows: TGTGCCAGCAGCGCAGGGGAGACCCAGTACTTC.